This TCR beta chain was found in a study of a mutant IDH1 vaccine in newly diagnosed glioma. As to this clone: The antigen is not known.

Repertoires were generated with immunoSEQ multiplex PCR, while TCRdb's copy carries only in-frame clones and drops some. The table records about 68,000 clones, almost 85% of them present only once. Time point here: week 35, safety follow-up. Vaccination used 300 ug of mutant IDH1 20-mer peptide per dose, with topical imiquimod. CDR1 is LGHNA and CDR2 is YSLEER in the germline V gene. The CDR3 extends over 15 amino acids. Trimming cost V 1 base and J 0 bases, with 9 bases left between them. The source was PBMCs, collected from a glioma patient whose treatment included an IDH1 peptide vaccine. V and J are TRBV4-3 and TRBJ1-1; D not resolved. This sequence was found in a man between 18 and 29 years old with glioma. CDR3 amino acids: CASSQGNLLNTEAFF. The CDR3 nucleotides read TGCGCCAGCAGCCAAGGGAACCTCTTGAACACTGAAGCTTTCTTT.